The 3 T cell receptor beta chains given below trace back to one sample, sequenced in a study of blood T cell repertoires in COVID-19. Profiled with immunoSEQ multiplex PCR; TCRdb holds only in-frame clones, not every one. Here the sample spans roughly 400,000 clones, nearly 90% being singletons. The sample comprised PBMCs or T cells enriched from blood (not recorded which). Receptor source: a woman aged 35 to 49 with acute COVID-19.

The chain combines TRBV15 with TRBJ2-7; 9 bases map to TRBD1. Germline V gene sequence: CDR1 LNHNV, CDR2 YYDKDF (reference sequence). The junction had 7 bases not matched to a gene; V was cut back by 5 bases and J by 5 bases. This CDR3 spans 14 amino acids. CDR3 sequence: CATSPDRGRDEQYF. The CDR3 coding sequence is TGTGCCACCAGCCCGGACAGGGGTCGGGACGAGCAGTACTTC.

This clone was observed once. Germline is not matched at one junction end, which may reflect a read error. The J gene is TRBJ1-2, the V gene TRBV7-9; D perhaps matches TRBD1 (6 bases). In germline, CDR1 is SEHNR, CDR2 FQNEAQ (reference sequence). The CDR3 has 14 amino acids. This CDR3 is CASSLADRKGGYTF. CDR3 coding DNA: TGTGCTAGCAGCTTAGCGGACAGAAAAGGAGGCTACACCTTC.

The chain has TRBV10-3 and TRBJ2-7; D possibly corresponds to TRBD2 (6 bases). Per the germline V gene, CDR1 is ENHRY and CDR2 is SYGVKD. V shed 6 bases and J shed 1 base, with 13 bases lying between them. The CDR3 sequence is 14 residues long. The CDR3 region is CAISRDGGSYEQYF. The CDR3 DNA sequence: TGTGCCATCAGCAGAGACGGAGGGTCCTACGAGCAGTACTTC.